A selection of T cell receptor beta chains follows, all from one sample in a study of blood T cell repertoires in COVID-19. Assay used: immunoSEQ multiplex PCR; TCRdb lists only in-frame clones, some missing. This sample has 120,000 or so clones, with 85% to 90% found just once. Input material: peripheral blood. Receptor source: a man aged 55 to 70 with acute or convalescent COVID-19. Both conserved end residues are part of each CDR3. D genes are given only for firm matches. Rows give clone size only sometimes, using once, few, many, or a class for an expanded clone.

V gene,clone size,J gene,D gene,CDR3 DNA,CDR3 protein
TRBV7-9,-,TRBJ1-5,TRBD1,TGTGCCAGCAGCCTTACAGGGGGCGCCGGCAATCAGCCCCAGCATTTT,CASSLTGGAGNQPQHF
TRBV7-3,-,TRBJ2-5,-,TGTGCCAGCAGCTTGGGCCAGGAAGAGACCCAGTACTTC,CASSLGQEETQYF
TRBV5-1,-,TRBJ1-2,-,TGCGCCAGCAGCCCCACCGGGGACACGGGCTATGGCTACACCTTC,CASSPTGDTGYGYTF
TRBV7-9,-,TRBJ1-2,TRBD1,TGTGCCAGCAGCTCAGGGGGACAGCGCTATGGCTACACCTTC,CASSSGGQRYGYTF
TRBV29-1,few,TRBJ1-1,-,TGCAGCGTTGCAGTGAACGAGAACACTGAAGCTTTCTTT,CSVAVNENTEAFF
TRBV7-2,-,TRBJ1-6,-,TGTGCCAGCAGCTTTCGTACCGGGAGCTCCTATAATTCACCCCTCCACTTT,CASSFRTGSSYNSPLHF
TRBV9,-,TRBJ2-1,-,TGTGCCAGCAGCCCTGTGTCGGGAAATGAGCAGTTCTTC,CASSPVSGNEQFF
TRBV6-5,-,TRBJ2-2,-,TGTGCCAGCAGCCTCCGAGGGCCCACCGGGGAGCTGTTTTTT,CASSLRGPTGELFF
TRBV4-1,-,TRBJ2-3,-,TGCGCCAGCAGCCCGGACACCGGCACAGATACGCAGTATTTT,CASSPDTGTDTQYF
TRBV7-2,-,TRBJ1-1,TRBD1,TGTGCCAGCAGCTTAGAGAGGGGGCTAACTGAAGCTTTCTTT,CASSLERGLTEAFF
TRBV25-1,-,TRBJ1-1,-,TGTGCCAGCAGTTTCCCGTCGGGAGAGGTTTTCTTT,CASSFPSGEVFF
TRBV28,-,TRBJ1-4,TRBD1,TGTGCCTCGGGAGGGACAGTGAATGAAAAACTGTTTTTT,CASGGTVNEKLFF
TRBV30,-,TRBJ1-6,-,TGTGCCTGGAGCTCGCAGTATAATTCACCCCTCCACTTT,CAWSSQYNSPLHF
TRBV6-5,-,TRBJ2-1,TRBD2,TGTGCCAGCAGTCGGGGACTAGCAAGCAATGAGCAGTTCTTC,CASSRGLASNEQFF
TRBV10-1,-,TRBJ2-1,TRBD2,TGCGCCAGCAGTGATACAGCGGGAAATAAGTTCTTC,CASSDTAGNKFF
TRBV5-8,few,TRBJ2-2,TRBD1,TGTGCCAGCAGCCCCCACAGGGGATCGGCCGGGGAGCTGTTTTTT,CASSPHRGSAGELFF
TRBV19,-,TRBJ2-7,TRBD1,TGTGCCAGTAGTATAGCCCCCCCGGGACAGGGGGCAAACGAGCAGTACTTC,CASSIAPPGQGANEQYF
TRBV5-1,once,TRBJ2-3,-,TGCGCCAGCAGCTCTGGGGCGATAAGCACAGATACGCAGTATTTT,CASSSGAISTDTQYF
TRBV2,once,TRBJ2-3,TRBD1,TGTGCCAGCAGACCGGGACAGCTGACAGATACGCAGTATTTT,CASRPGQLTDTQYF
TRBV7-2,-,TRBJ1-2,TRBD1,TGTGCCAGCAGCTTAGTAGGGGGCGAAAGCTATGGCTACACCTTC,CASSLVGGESYGYTF
TRBV10-3,-,TRBJ2-1,TRBD2,TGTGCCATCAGTGACTCAAGCGGGAGCTCCTACAATGAGCAGTTCTTC,CAISDSSGSSYNEQFF
TRBV28,-,TRBJ1-4,-,TGTGCCAGCAGTTTACCTCCCGGGAATGAAAAACTGTTTTTT,CASSLPPGNEKLFF
TRBV3-1/TRBV3-2,once,TRBJ1-3,-,TGTGCCAGCAGCCAGGCGGGGGTTGACACCATATATTTT,CASSQAGVDTIYF
TRBV27,-,TRBJ1-5,-,TGTGCCAGCAGTACAGGGTTCCGGCAGCCCCAGCATTTT,CASSTGFRQPQHF
TRBV5-5,-,TRBJ2-7,-,TGTGCCAGCAGCTTAGGTCCGAGGGAGCAGTACTTC,CASSLGPREQYF
TRBV4-3,-,TRBJ2-7,TRBD2,TGCGCCAGCAGCCAAGATCACCCCCCGGGACTAGCGGGAGGACCGCAGTACTTC,CASSQDHPPGLAGGPQYF
TRBV9,-,TRBJ2-7,TRBD2,TGTGCCAGCAGCGCGGCGGGGGGCTACGAGCAGTACTTC,CASSAAGGYEQYF
TRBV28,-,TRBJ1-2,-,TGTGCCAGCGTAGGGGAGGTCTATGGCTACACCTTC,CASVGEVYGYTF
TRBV10-3,-,TRBJ2-2,TRBD1,TGTGCCATCAACGTCGACAGGGGTCGTTCCGGGGAGCTGTTTTTT,CAINVDRGRSGELFF
TRBV7-2,few,TRBJ2-7,TRBD1,TGTGCCAGCAGCTTAAACAGGGGGCGGCAGAGAGGCCTCTACGAGCAGTACTTC,CASSLNRGRQRGLYEQYF
TRBV11-3,-,TRBJ1-1,TRBD1,TGTGCCAGCAGCTTAGATTCGGACGTGGGACAGATTCACACTGAAGCTTTCTTT,CASSLDSDVGQIHTEAFF
TRBV27,-,TRBJ2-7,-,TGTGCCAGCAGTCCTAAATTAGCTTTTAGCTCCTACGAGCAGTACTTC,CASSPKLAFSSYEQYF